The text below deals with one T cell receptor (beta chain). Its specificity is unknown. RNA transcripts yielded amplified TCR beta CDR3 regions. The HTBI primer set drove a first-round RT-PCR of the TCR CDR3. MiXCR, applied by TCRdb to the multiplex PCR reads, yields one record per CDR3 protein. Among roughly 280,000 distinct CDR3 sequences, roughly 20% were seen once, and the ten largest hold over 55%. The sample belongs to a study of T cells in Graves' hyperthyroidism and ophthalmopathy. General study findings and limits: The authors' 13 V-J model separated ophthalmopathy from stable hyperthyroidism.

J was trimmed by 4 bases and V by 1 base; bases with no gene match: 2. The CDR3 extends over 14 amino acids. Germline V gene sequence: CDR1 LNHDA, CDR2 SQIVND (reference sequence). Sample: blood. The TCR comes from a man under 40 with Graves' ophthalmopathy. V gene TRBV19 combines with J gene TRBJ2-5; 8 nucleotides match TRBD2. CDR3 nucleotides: TGTGCCAGTAGTATAGTTGCGGGGGGAGAGACCCAGTACTTC. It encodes CASSIVAGGETQYF. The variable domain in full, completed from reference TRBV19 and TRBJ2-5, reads DGGITQSPKYLFRKEGQNVTLSCEQNLNHDAMYWYRQDPGQGLRLIYYSQIVNDFQKGDIAEGYSVSREKKESFPLTVTSAQKNPTAFYLCASSIVAGGETQYFGPGTRLLVL.